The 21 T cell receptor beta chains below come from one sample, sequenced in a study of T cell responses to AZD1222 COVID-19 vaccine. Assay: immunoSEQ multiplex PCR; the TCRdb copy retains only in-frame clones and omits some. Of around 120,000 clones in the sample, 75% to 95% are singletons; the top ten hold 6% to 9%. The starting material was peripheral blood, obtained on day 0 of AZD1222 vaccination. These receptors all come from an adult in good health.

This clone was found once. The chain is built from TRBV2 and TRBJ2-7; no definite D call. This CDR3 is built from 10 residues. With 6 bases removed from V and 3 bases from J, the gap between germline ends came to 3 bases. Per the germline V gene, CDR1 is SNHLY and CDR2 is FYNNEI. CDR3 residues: CASRDYEQYF. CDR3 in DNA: TGTGCCAGCAGAGACTACGAGCAGTACTTC.

This chain's CDR3 is CASSDGQGGQPQHF. DNA of the CDR3: TGTGCCAGCAGCGATGGACAGGGTGGGCAGCCCCAGCATTTT. The chain has TRBV7-9 and TRBJ1-5, with TRBD1 matching over 8 bases. The CDR3 has 14 residues. J gave up 7 bases and V 5 bases, and 7 bases lay outside the gene matches. Germline-derived CDR1 and CDR2 are SEHNR and FQNEAQ (reference sequence).

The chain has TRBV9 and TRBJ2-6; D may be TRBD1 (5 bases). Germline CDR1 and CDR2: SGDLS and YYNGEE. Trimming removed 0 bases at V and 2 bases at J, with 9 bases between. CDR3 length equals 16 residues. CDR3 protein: CASSVDQGAGANVLTF. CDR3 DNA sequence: TGTGCCAGCAGCGTAGACCAGGGCGCTGGGGCCAACGTCCTGACTTTC.

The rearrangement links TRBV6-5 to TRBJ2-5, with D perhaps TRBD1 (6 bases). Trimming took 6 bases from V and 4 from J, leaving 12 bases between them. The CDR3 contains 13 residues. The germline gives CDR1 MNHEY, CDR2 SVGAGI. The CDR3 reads CASRYRVAETQYF. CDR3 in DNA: TGTGCCAGCAGATACAGGGTGGCAGAGACCCAGTACTTC.

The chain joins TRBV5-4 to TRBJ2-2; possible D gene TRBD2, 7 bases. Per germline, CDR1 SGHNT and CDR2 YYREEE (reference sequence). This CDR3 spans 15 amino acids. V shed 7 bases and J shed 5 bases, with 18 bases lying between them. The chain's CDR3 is CASSAGAKLTGELFF. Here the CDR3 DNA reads TGTGCCAGCTCGGCGGGGGCGAAACTAACCGGGGAGCTGTTTTTT.

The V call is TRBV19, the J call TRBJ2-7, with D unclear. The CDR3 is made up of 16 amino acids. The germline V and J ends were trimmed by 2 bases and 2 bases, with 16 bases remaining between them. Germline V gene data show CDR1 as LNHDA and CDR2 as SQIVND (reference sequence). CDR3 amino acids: CASSIRALKGTYEQYF. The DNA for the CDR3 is TGTGCCAGTAGTATACGGGCTTTGAAGGGTACCTACGAGCAGTACTTC.

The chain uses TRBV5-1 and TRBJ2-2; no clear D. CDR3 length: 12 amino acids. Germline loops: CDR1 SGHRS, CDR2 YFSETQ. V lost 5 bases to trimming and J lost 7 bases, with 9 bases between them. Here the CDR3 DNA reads TGCGCCAGCAGATGGGTTCACGGGGAGCTGTTTTTT. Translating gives CASRWVHGELFF. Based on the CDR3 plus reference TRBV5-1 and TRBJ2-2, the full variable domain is KAGVTQTPRYLIKTRGQQVTLSCSPISGHRSVSWYQQTPGQGLQFLFEYFSETQRNKGNFPGRFSGRQFSNSRSEMNVSTLELGDSALYLCASRWVHGELFFGEGSRLTVL.

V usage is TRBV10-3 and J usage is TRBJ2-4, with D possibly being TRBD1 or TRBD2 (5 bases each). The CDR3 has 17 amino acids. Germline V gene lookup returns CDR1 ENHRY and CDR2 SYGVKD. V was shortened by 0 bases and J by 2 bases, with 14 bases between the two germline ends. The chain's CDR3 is CAISESIGTGTKNIQYF. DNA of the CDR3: TGTGCCATCAGTGAGTCGATAGGGACCGGGACCAAAAACATTCAGTACTTC.

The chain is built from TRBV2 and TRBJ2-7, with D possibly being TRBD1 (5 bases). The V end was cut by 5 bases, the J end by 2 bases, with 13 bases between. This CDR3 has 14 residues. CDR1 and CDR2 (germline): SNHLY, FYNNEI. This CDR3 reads CASSYRPGPYEQYF. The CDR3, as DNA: TGTGCCAGCAGTTACAGGCCCGGGCCCTACGAGCAGTACTTC.

CDR3: CASSLGEDGNTIYF. The CDR3, as DNA: TGCGCCAGCAGCTTGGGGGAGGACGGAAACACCATATATTTT. The chain combines TRBV5-1 with TRBJ1-3; D is ambiguous. Germline lookup yields CDR1 SGHRS and CDR2 YFSETQ. The germline V and J ends were trimmed by 0 bases and 4 bases, with 8 bases remaining between them. The CDR3 sequence is 14 residues long.

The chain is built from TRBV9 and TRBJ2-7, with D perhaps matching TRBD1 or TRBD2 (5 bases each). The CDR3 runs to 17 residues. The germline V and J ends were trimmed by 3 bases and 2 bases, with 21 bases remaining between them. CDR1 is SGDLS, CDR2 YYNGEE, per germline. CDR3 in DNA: TGTGCCAGCAGCGGAGAGGGGATACGAAAGAAAGCCTACGAGCAGTACTTC. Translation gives CASSGEGIRKKAYEQYF.

CDR3 amino acids: CASSLTKQATGELFF. CDR3 DNA: TGTGCCAGCAGCCTTACCAAACAGGCCACCGGGGAGCTGTTTTTT. The gene calls are TRBV7-2 and TRBJ2-2; D perhaps matches TRBD1 (5 bases). Germline-derived CDR1 and CDR2 are SGHTA and FQGNSA. V lost 5 bases, J lost 4 bases, and 14 bases lay in between. CDR3 size: 15 residues.

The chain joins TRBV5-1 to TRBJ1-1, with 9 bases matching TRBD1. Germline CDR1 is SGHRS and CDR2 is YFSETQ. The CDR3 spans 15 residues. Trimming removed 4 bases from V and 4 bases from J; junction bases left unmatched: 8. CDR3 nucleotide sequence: TGCGCCAGCAGCAAACAGGGGGCCCTAGGCACTGAAGCTTTCTTT. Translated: CASSKQGALGTEAFF.

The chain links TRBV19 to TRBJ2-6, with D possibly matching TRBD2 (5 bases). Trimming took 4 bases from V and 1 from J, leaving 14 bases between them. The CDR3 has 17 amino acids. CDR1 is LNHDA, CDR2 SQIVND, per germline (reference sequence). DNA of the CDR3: TGTGCCAGTAGTAGGTCCCCGGGCGGGTCTGGGGCCAACGTCCTGACTTTC. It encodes CASSRSPGGSGANVLTF.

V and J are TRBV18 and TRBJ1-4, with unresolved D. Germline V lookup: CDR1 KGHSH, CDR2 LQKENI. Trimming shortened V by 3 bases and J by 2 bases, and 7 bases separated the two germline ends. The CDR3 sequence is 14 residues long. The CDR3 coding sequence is TGTGCCAGCTCACCTGGGCGGACTAATGAAAAACTGTTTTTT. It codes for CASSPGRTNEKLFF.

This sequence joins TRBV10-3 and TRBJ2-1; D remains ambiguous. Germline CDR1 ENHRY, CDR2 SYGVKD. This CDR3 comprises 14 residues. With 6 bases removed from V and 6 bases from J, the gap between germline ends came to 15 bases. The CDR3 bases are TGTGCCATCAGCCCCGGAGTCGGGCTCAATGAGCAGTTCTTC. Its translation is CAISPGVGLNEQFF.

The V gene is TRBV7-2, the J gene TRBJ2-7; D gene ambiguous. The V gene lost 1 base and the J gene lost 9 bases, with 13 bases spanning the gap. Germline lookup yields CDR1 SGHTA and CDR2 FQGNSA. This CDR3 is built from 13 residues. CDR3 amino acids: CASSLDLWKWQYF. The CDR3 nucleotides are TGTGCCAGCAGCTTAGACCTCTGGAAGTGGCAGTACTTC.

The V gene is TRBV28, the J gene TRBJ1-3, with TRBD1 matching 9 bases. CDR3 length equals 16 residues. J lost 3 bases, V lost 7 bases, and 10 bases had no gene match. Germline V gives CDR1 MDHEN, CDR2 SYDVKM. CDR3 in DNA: TGTGCCAGCACTCTGGGGGACAGGGCTCTTGGAAACACCATATATTTT. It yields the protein CASTLGDRALGNTIYF.

The CDR3 bases are TGCGCCAGCAGCCAAGATCGGCGGGGGAGAGCCAATGAGCAGTTCTTC. This gives the protein CASSQDRRGRANEQFF. The chain carries TRBV4-1 and TRBJ2-1, with TRBD2 identical over 7 bases. This CDR3 is 16 amino acids long. The J segment lost 6 bases and the V segment lost 0 bases, leaving 8 bases of the junction unmatched. CDR1 and CDR2 (germline): MGHRA, YSYEKL.

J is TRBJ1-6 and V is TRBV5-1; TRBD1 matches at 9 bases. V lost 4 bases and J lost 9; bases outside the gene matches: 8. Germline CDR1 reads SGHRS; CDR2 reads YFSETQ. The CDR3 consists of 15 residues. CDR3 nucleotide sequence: TGCGCCAGCAGCGAGGGACAGGGTACGGGTTCACCCCTCCACTTT. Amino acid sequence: CASSEGQGTGSPLHF.

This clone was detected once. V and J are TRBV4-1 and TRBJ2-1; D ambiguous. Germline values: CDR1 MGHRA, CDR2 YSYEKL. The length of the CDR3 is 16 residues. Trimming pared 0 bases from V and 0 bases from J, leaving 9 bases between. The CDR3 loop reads CASSQDWPISYNEQFF. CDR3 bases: TGCGCCAGCAGCCAAGATTGGCCTATCTCCTACAATGAGCAGTTCTTC.